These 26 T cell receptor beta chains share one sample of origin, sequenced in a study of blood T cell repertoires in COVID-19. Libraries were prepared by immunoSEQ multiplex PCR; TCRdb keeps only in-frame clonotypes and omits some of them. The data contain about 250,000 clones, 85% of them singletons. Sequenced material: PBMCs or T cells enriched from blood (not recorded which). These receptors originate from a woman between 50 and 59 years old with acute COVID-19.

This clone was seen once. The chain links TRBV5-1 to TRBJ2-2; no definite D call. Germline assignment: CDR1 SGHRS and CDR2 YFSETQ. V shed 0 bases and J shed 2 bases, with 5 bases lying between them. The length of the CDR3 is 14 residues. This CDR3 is CASSLDGNTGELFF. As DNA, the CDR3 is TGCGCCAGCAGCTTGGATGGCAACACCGGGGAGCTGTTTTTT.

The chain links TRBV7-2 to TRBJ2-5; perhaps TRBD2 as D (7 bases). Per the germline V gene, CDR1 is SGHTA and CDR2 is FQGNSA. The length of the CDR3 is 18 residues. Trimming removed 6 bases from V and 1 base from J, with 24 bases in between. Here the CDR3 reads CASRNLWMGGRLQETQYF. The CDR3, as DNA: TGTGCCAGCAGAAATTTGTGGATGGGGGGGCGCCTCCAAGAGACCCAGTACTTC.

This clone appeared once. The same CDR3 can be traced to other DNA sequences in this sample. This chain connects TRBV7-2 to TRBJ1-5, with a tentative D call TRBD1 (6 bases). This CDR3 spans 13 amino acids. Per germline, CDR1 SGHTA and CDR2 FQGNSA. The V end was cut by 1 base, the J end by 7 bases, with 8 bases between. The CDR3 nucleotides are TGTGCCAGCAGCTTAGAGGGGGTACAGCCCCAGCATTTT. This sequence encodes CASSLEGVQPQHF.

CDR3: CASSPGTGVGQYGYTF. The CDR3 DNA sequence: TGCGCCAGCAGTCCCGGGACAGGGGTAGGCCAATATGGCTACACCTTC. This chain links TRBV10-1 with TRBJ1-2; 10 bases line up with TRBD1. The CDR3 runs to 16 residues. V shed 5 bases, J shed 5 bases, and the junction held 11 bases outside the gene matches. Germline V gene data show CDR1 as WNHNN and CDR2 as SYGVQD (reference sequence).

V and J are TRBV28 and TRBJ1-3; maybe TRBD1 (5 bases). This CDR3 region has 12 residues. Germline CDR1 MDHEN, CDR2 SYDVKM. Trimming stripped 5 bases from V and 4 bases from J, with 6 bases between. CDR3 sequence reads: CASSHRGNTIYF. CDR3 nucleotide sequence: TGTGCCAGCAGTCACAGGGGAAACACCATATATTTT.

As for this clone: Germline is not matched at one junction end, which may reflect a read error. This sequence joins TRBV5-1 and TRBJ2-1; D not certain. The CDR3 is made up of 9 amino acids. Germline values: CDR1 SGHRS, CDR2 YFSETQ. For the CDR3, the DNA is TGCGCCAGCAGCCCCCCTACGGTCTTC. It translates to CASSPPTVF.

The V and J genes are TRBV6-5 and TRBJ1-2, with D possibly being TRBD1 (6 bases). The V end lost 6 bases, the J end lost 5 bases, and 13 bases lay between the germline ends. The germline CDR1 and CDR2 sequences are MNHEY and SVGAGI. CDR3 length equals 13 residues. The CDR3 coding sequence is TGTGCCAGCAGACAGGGACCCCGATATGGCTACACCTTC. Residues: CASRQGPRYGYTF.

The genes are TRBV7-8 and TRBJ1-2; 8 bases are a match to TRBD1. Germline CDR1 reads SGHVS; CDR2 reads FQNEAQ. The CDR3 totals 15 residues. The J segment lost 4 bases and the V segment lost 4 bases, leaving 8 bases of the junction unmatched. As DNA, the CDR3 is TGTGCCAGCAGCTCATCTAAGGACAGGGCCTATGGCTACACCTTC. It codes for CASSSSKDRAYGYTF.

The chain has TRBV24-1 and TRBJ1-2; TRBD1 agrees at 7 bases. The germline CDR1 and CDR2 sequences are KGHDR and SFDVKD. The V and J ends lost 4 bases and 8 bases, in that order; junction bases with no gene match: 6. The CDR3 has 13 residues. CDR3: CATSETGASGYTF. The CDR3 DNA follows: TGTGCCACCAGTGAAACAGGGGCGTCAGGCTACACCTTC.

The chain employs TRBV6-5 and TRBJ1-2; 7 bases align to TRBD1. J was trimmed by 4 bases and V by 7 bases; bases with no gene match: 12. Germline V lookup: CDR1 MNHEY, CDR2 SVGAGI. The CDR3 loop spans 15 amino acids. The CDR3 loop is CASIITGTVLYGYTF. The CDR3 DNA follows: TGTGCCAGCATTATAACGGGGACAGTCCTCTATGGCTACACCTTC.

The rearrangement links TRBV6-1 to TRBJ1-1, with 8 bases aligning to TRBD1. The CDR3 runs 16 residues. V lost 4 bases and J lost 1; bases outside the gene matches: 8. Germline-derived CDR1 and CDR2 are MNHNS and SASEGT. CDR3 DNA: TGTGCCAGCAGTGTTGGACAGGGCCTTGGGAACACTGAAGCTTTCTTT. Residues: CASSVGQGLGNTEAFF.

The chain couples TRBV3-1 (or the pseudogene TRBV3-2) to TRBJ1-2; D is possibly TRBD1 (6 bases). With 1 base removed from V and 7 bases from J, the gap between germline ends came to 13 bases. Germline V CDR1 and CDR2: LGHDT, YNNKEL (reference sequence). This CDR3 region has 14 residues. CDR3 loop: CASSQGGPLGGYTF. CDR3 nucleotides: TGTGCCAGCAGCCAAGGGGGGCCCCTAGGTGGCTACACCTTC.

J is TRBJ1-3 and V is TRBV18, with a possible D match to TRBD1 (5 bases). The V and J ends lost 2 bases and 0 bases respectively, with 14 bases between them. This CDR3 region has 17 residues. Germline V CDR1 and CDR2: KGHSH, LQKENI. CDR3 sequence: CASSPSRTLSSGNTIYF. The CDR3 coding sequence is TGTGCCAGCTCACCATCAAGGACACTTTCCTCTGGAAACACCATATATTTT.

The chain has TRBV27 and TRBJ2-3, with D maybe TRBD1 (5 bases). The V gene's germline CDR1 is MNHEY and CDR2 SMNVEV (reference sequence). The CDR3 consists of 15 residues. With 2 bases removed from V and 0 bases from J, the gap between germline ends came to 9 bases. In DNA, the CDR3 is TGTGCCAGCAGTTTAGGCAGGGCTAGCACAGATACGCAGTATTTT. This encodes CASSLGRASTDTQYF.

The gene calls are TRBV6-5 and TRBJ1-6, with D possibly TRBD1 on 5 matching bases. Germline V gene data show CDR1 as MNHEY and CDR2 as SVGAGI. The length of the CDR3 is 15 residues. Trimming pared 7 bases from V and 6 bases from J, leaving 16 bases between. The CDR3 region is CASTSGGVINSPLHF. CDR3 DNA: TGTGCCAGCACCTCGGGAGGGGTAATTAATTCACCCCTCCACTTT.

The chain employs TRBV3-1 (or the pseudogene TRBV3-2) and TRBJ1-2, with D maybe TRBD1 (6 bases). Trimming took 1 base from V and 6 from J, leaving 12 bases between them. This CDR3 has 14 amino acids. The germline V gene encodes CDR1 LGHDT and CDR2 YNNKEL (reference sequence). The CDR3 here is CASSQVQGIHGYTF. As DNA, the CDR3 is TGTGCCAGCAGCCAAGTTCAGGGGATTCATGGCTACACCTTC.

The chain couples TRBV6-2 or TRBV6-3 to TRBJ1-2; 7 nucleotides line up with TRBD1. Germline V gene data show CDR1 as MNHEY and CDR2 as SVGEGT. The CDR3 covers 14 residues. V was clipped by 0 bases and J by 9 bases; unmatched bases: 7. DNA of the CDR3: TGTGCCAGCAGTTACTCAGGGGGCCCTATGAGCTACACCTTC. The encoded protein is CASSYSGGPMSYTF.

CDR3 bases: TGTGCCAGCTCACCCGGGACCAGCGGGGAAGCTTTCTTT. Translated: CASSPGTSGEAFF. The V and J genes are TRBV18 and TRBJ1-1; TRBD1 is a possible D gene (5 bases). The CDR3 has 13 residues. In germline, CDR1 is KGHSH, CDR2 LQKENI. The V end was cut by 3 bases, the J end by 8 bases, with 13 bases between.

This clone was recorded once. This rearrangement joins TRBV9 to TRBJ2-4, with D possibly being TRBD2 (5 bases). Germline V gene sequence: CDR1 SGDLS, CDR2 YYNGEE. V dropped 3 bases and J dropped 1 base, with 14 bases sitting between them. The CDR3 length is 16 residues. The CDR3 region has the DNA TGTGCCAGCAGCGCTGCTAGCAATGGGGCCAAAAACATTCAGTACTTC. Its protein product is CASSAASNGAKNIQYF.

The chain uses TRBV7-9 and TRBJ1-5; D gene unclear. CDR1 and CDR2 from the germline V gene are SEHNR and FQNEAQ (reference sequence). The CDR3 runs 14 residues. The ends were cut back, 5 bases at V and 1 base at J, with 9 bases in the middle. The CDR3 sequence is CASSQPGSNQPQHF. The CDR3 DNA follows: TGTGCCAGCAGCCAGCCAGGAAGCAATCAGCCCCAGCATTTT. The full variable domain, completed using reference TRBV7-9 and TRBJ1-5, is DTGVSQNPRHKITKRGQNVTFRCDPISEHNRLYWYRQTLGQGPEFLTYFQNEAQLEKSRLLSDRFSAERPKGSFSTLEIQRTEQGDSAMYLCASSQPGSNQPQHFGDGTRLSIL.

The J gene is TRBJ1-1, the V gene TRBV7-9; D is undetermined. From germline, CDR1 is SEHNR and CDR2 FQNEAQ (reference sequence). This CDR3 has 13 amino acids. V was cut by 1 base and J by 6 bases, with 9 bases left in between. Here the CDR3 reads CASSLVAQAEAFF. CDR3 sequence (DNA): TGTGCCAGCAGCTTAGTTGCCCAGGCTGAAGCTTTCTTT.

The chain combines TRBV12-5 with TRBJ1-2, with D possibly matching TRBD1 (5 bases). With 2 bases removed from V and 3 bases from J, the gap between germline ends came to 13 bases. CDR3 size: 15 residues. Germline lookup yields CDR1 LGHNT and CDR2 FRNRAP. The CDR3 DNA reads TGTGCTAGTGGTTTGTCCGGGCGGGGCTACTATGGCTACACCTTC. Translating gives CASGLSGRGYYGYTF.

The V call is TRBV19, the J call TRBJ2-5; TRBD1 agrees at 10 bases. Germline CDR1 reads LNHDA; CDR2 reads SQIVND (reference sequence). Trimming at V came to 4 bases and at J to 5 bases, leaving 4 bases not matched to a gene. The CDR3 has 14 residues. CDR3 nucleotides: TGTGCCAGTAGTAGGACAGGGGGTAAGGAGACCCAGTACTTC. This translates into CASSRTGGKETQYF. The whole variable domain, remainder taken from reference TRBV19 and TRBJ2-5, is DGGITQSPKYLFRKEGQNVTLSCEQNLNHDAMYWYRQDPGQGLRLIYYSQIVNDFQKGDIAEGYSVSREKKESFPLTVTSAQKNPTAFYLCASSRTGGKETQYFGPGTRLLVL.

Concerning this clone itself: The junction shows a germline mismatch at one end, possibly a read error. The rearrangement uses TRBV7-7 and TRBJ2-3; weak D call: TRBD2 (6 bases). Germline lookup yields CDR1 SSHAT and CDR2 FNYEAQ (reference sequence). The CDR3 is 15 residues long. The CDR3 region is CASSLNSGGTDTQYF. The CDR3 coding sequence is TGTGCTAGCAGCTTAAATAGCGGCGGCACAGATACGCAGTATTTT.

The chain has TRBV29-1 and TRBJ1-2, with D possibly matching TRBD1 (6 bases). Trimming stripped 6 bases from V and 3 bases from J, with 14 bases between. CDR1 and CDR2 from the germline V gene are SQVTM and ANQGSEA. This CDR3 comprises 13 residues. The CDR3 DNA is TGCAGCGTCTCACAGGGTACAGACTATGGCTACACCTTC. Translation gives CSVSQGTDYGYTF.

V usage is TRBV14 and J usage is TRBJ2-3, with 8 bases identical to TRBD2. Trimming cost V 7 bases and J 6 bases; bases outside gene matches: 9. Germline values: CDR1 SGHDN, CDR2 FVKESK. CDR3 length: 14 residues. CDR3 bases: TGTGCCAGCACTCCGAGAGCGGGGGCTGATACGCAGTATTTT. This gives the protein CASTPRAGADTQYF.